The subject of this entry is one T cell receptor beta chain. Its specificity is unknown. Sample-barcoded 5' priming and a J-beta primer mix drove a second PCR of about 6 to 12 cycles. Unique molecular identifiers of 12 random nucleotides labeled each cDNA. MiXCR, run by TCRdb on the 5' RACE reads, gives a single entry per CDR3 protein. The data contain about 760,000 distinct CDR3 sequences, about 61% of them singletons. This CDR3 contains 15 residues. The data stem from a study of blood T cells in healthy people across ages. Overall study findings and caveats: Diversity of TCR beta per million T cells declined in a roughly linear way with age. Possibly, changes in expanded clonotypes were confounded because donor CMV status was unknown.

The rearrangement links TRBV12-3 or TRBV12-4 to TRBJ2-5, with TRBD2 matching 10 bases. The last part of the DNA fits TRBJ2-7 better; the J call may be wrong. The clonotype was recovered from a middle-aged man in good health. The sequenced sample was blood. The CDR3, as DNA: TGTGCCAGCAGTTTAAGGCTAGCGGGAGACAACGAGCAGTACTTC. As protein: CASSLRLAGDNEQYF.